These T cell receptor beta chains were read from a single sample in a study of blood T cell repertoires in COVID-19. The protocol was immunoSEQ multiplex PCR, while the TCRdb copy is restricted to in-frame clones and leaves out a portion. The top ten clones hold 4% to 6% of a sample with approximately 300,000 clones, 89% of them seen once. Sequenced input: PBMCs or T cells enriched from blood (not recorded which). The origin of the receptors is a man between 60 and 70 years old who had recovered from COVID-19. Each CDR3 is given with its conserved first and last residue. The order of the fields is clone size, D gene, V gene, J gene, CDR3 DNA, CDR3 protein. The D gene is left open where the match is weak. Clone size is not always given. Where it is, it says once, few, many or a class for expanded clones.

clone size: -; D gene: -; V gene: TRBV29-1; J gene: TRBJ1-4; CDR3 DNA: TGCAGCGTTGTTAAGGAGGGGAAGAAAGAAAAACTGTTTTTT; CDR3 protein: CSVVKEGKKEKLFF
clone size: -; D gene: -; V gene: TRBV5-6; J gene: TRBJ1-5; CDR3 DNA: TGTGCCAGCAGCTTGGCGGAGTATAGCAATCAGCCCCAGCATTTT; CDR3 protein: CASSLAEYSNQPQHF
clone size: -; D gene: -; V gene: TRBV7-9; J gene: TRBJ2-2; CDR3 DNA: TGTGCCAGCAGCTCCGGCTGGACTACCAATACTAACACCGGGGAGCTGTTTTTT; CDR3 protein: CASSSGWTTNTNTGELFF
clone size: -; D gene: TRBD1; V gene: TRBV12-3/TRBV12-4; J gene: TRBJ1-2; CDR3 DNA: TGTGCCAGCACCCTAGGACAGGTCTATGGCTACACCTTC; CDR3 protein: CASTLGQVYGYTF
clone size: -; D gene: -; V gene: TRBV3-1/TRBV3-2; J gene: TRBJ1-3; CDR3 DNA: TGTGCCAGCAGCCAAGGAGTAGCAGGGGCTGGAAACACCATATATTTT; CDR3 protein: CASSQGVAGAGNTIYF
clone size: -; D gene: -; V gene: TRBV6-5; J gene: TRBJ2-2; CDR3 DNA: TGTGCCAGCAGTTGGGCCAGGGCGAACACCGGGGAGCTGTTTTTT; CDR3 protein: CASSWARANTGELFF
clone size: -; D gene: TRBD1; V gene: TRBV27; J gene: TRBJ2-3; CDR3 DNA: TGTGCCAGCAGTCCCATCCTTAGGACAGGCAACACAGATACGCAGTATTTT; CDR3 protein: CASSPILRTGNTDTQYF
clone size: -; D gene: -; V gene: TRBV7-8; J gene: TRBJ2-7; CDR3 DNA: TGTGCCAGCAGCCCTACTCCCAGCGCTAGCTCCTACGAGCAGTACTTC; CDR3 protein: CASSPTPSASSYEQYF
clone size: -; D gene: TRBD1; V gene: TRBV6-2/TRBV6-3; J gene: TRBJ2-7; CDR3 DNA: TGTGCCAGCAGTTACACGACGACAGGGGTAGTCTACGAGCAGTACTTC; CDR3 protein: CASSYTTTGVVYEQYF
clone size: -; D gene: -; V gene: TRBV18; J gene: TRBJ1-4; CDR3 DNA: TGTGCCAGCTCACCCGTTTCAACTAATGAAAAACTGTTTTTT; CDR3 protein: CASSPVSTNEKLFF
clone size: -; D gene: TRBD1; V gene: TRBV5-1; J gene: TRBJ1-1; CDR3 DNA: TGCGCCAGCAGCTTTACAGGGGAGACTGAAGCTTTCTTT; CDR3 protein: CASSFTGETEAFF
clone size: -; D gene: TRBD1; V gene: TRBV3-1/TRBV3-2; J gene: TRBJ2-5; CDR3 DNA: TGTGCCAGCAGCCTTTTGACAGGGAAGGAGACCCAGTACTTC; CDR3 protein: CASSLLTGKETQYF
clone size: -; D gene: -; V gene: TRBV29-1; J gene: TRBJ1-6; CDR3 DNA: TGCAGCGCCAGGAGCGGGGAAAATTCACCCCTCCACTTT; CDR3 protein: CSARSGENSPLHF
clone size: -; D gene: -; V gene: TRBV6-4; J gene: TRBJ2-7; CDR3 DNA: TGTGCCAGCGGGGATTTAATACGGGACACCCACTACGAGCAGTACTTC; CDR3 protein: CASGDLIRDTHYEQYF
clone size: -; D gene: -; V gene: TRBV9; J gene: TRBJ1-1; CDR3 DNA: TGTGCCAGCAGCGTAGGGCGCCCGGGGTCGGCTGAAGCTTTCTTT; CDR3 protein: CASSVGRPGSAEAFF
clone size: -; D gene: TRBD2; V gene: TRBV14; J gene: TRBJ2-3; CDR3 DNA: TGTGCCAGCAGCCTCGGACTAGCGGTGAGCACAGATACGCAGTATTTT; CDR3 protein: CASSLGLAVSTDTQYF
clone size: -; D gene: TRBD2; V gene: TRBV20-1; J gene: TRBJ2-7; CDR3 DNA: TGCAGTGCTAGTAGGGGATTAGCGGGAGGGCCTATCTACGAGCAGTACTTC; CDR3 protein: CSASRGLAGGPIYEQYF
clone size: -; D gene: TRBD1; V gene: TRBV5-4; J gene: TRBJ1-2; CDR3 DNA: TGTGCCAGCAGCCCTACGCCGGACAGGGCCTATGGCTACACCTTC; CDR3 protein: CASSPTPDRAYGYTF
clone size: -; D gene: -; V gene: TRBV3-1/TRBV3-2; J gene: TRBJ2-7; CDR3 DNA: TGTGCCAGCAGCCTTGCGGGTGGGGGGTTCTCCTACGAGCAGTACTTC; CDR3 protein: CASSLAGGGFSYEQYF
clone size: -; D gene: TRBD1; V gene: TRBV10-3; J gene: TRBJ1-3; CDR3 DNA: TGTGCCATCAGTTCACCGGGACAGGGCTCTGGAAACACCATATATTTT; CDR3 protein: CAISSPGQGSGNTIYF
clone size: -; D gene: TRBD2; V gene: TRBV7-3; J gene: TRBJ2-3; CDR3 DNA: TGTGCCAGCAGCCCCGCGGGGGTAGGAACGCAGTATTTT; CDR3 protein: CASSPAGVGTQYF
clone size: few; D gene: TRBD2; V gene: TRBV6-2/TRBV6-3; J gene: TRBJ2-5; CDR3 DNA: TGTGCCAGCAGCCCTATAGCGGGAGGTTGGCAAGAGACCCAGTACTTC; CDR3 protein: CASSPIAGGWQETQYF
clone size: -; D gene: -; V gene: TRBV7-2; J gene: TRBJ2-7; CDR3 DNA: TGTGCCAGCAGCTTAGCGGGTAGCGCTGCCTACGAGCAGTACTTC; CDR3 protein: CASSLAGSAAYEQYF
clone size: -; D gene: TRBD1; V gene: TRBV5-1; J gene: TRBJ2-1; CDR3 DNA: TGCGCCAGCAGCATCGGGACAGTCTCTCGGGAGCAGTTCTTC; CDR3 protein: CASSIGTVSREQFF
clone size: once; D gene: -; V gene: TRBV7-3; J gene: TRBJ2-1; CDR3 DNA: TGTGCCAGCAGCTCAGACCCCGGGACTTCCCGGTTCTTC; CDR3 protein: CASSSDPGTSRFF
clone size: -; D gene: -; V gene: TRBV6-2/TRBV6-3; J gene: TRBJ2-5; CDR3 DNA: TGTGCCAGCAGTTACTCCCGCCCTTCGGGAGCGGAGACCCAGTACTTC; CDR3 protein: CASSYSRPSGAETQYF
clone size: -; D gene: -; V gene: TRBV7-9; J gene: TRBJ1-4; CDR3 DNA: TGTGCCAGCAGCAACTTAAGGACAAGAGTCTCAACTAATGAAAAACTGTTTTTT; CDR3 protein: CASSNLRTRVSTNEKLFF
clone size: -; D gene: TRBD1; V gene: TRBV6-6; J gene: TRBJ1-5; CDR3 DNA: TGTGCCAGCAGCGGGACAGATGGCTGGCCCCAGCATTTT; CDR3 protein: CASSGTDGWPQHF
clone size: -; D gene: TRBD1; V gene: TRBV7-9; J gene: TRBJ2-7; CDR3 DNA: TGTGCCAGCAGCCACTGGGACAGGGGTGTCTACGAGCAGTACTTC; CDR3 protein: CASSHWDRGVYEQYF
clone size: -; D gene: TRBD2; V gene: TRBV2; J gene: TRBJ2-2; CDR3 DNA: TGTGCCAGCAGGGATAGACTAGCGGGAGGCGAAGACGCGAACACCGGGGAGCTGTTTTTT; CDR3 protein: CASRDRLAGGEDANTGELFF
clone size: -; D gene: TRBD2; V gene: TRBV7-9; J gene: TRBJ2-1; CDR3 DNA: TGTGCCAGCAGCTCCAATGCTGGGACTAGCGGGAGTTCCCCCAATGAGCAGTTCTTC; CDR3 protein: CASSSNAGTSGSSPNEQFF
clone size: -; D gene: TRBD1; V gene: TRBV7-9; J gene: TRBJ2-7; CDR3 DNA: TGTGCCGGCACCGGGACAGGCCCCTACGAGCAGTACTTC; CDR3 protein: CAGTGTGPYEQYF
clone size: -; D gene: TRBD1; V gene: TRBV28; J gene: TRBJ1-2; CDR3 DNA: TGTGCCAGCAGTGGACGGGACAGGGGCTTTTTGGGCTACACCTTC; CDR3 protein: CASSGRDRGFLGYTF
clone size: -; D gene: TRBD1; V gene: TRBV11-3; J gene: TRBJ2-2; CDR3 DNA: TGTGCCAGCAGCTTAGATCATCAGGGGGCGAACACCGGGGAGCTGTTTTTT; CDR3 protein: CASSLDHQGANTGELFF
clone size: -; D gene: TRBD1; V gene: TRBV19; J gene: TRBJ1-2; CDR3 DNA: TGTGCCAGTAGTATGGCAGGGGGTCGGCCTGGCTACACCTTC; CDR3 protein: CASSMAGGRPGYTF
clone size: -; D gene: -; V gene: TRBV6-5; J gene: TRBJ1-5; CDR3 DNA: TGTGCCAGCAGTCAGAGTGGGGGGGCCAATCAGCCCCAGCATTTT; CDR3 protein: CASSQSGGANQPQHF
clone size: -; D gene: TRBD2; V gene: TRBV19; J gene: TRBJ2-1; CDR3 DNA: TGTGCCAGTAGTAGGACTAGCGGGAGTCACCTGGATGAGCAGTTCTTC; CDR3 protein: CASSRTSGSHLDEQFF